The sequence of this T cell receptor beta chain was determined in a study of cytomegalovirus exposure and HLA in healthy donors. It was with 60 Vbeta and 13 Jbeta primers that the PCR ran. Using immunoSEQ multiplex PCR, the repertoire was profiled, and TCRdb retains in-frame clones only, with some absent. The data contain about 110,000 clones, over 75% of them seen just once; the ten biggest clones take up approximately 2.2%. The V gene's germline CDR1 is MDHEN and CDR2 SYDVKM. Trimming stripped 7 bases from V and 7 bases from J, with 8 bases between. The CDR3 contains 11 residues. This rearrangement joins TRBV28 to TRBJ2-1; D not certain. The sequence derives from a man aged 25 to 45 in good health and CMV-seronegative. The sequencing sample was made of PBMCs. CDR3 residues: CASTLANEQFF. CDR3 sequence (DNA): TGTGCCAGCACCCTCGCGAATGAGCAGTTCTTC.